Below, 15 T cell receptor beta chains from the same sample are listed, as sequenced in a study of T cell responses to AZD1222 COVID-19 vaccine. The method was immunoSEQ multiplex PCR; TCRdb's version includes in-frame clones alone and lacks a portion of them. The data hold 87,000 or so clones, with nearly 90% observed a single time. This material consisted of peripheral blood, taken on day 0 of AZD1222 vaccination. These TCRs come from an adult in good health.

This chain connects TRBV5-1 to TRBJ1-1, with D possibly TRBD1 on 5 matching bases. Deletions cut 0 bases from V and 3 bases from J, with 12 bases between. Germline values: CDR1 SGHRS, CDR2 YFSETQ. CDR3 length equals 15 residues. CDR3 sequence: CASSLVGLGDTEAFF. The CDR3, as DNA: TGCGCCAGCAGCTTGGTGGGGCTTGGGGACACTGAAGCTTTCTTT.

The table lists this clone with a few counts. The CDR3 DNA reads as TGTGCCAGTAGTATTTACCAGAACACCGGGGAGCTGTTTTTT. Translating gives CASSIYQNTGELFF. The rearrangement uses TRBV19 and TRBJ2-2; D unresolved. The CDR3 runs to 14 residues. Germline-derived CDR1 and CDR2 are LNHDA and SQIVND (reference sequence). The V and J ends lost 3 bases and 1 base respectively, with 6 bases between them.

V and J are TRBV6-5 and TRBJ2-3; weak D call: TRBD2 (8 bases). V was clipped by 11 bases and J by 4 bases, with 22 bases between them. The CDR3 length is 15 residues. CDR1 is MNHEY, CDR2 SVGAGI, per germline. This chain's CDR3 is CALTSGGLVPDTQYF. The CDR3 region has the DNA TGTGCCCTAACCTCAGGGGGACTAGTCCCAGATACGCAGTATTTT.

The genes are TRBV7-2 and TRBJ2-1; the match to TRBD1 covers 9 bases. The J segment lost 0 bases and the V segment lost 6 bases, leaving 9 bases of the junction unmatched. The CDR3 has 17 residues. Per germline, CDR1 SGHTA and CDR2 FQGNSA. The CDR3 sequence: CASRPGQGRSSYNEQFF. The CDR3 coding sequence is TGTGCCAGCAGGCCGGGACAGGGTCGAAGCTCCTACAATGAGCAGTTCTTC.

The gene calls are TRBV5-1 and TRBJ2-7, with a tentative D call TRBD1 (6 bases). Germline V gene lookup returns CDR1 SGHRS and CDR2 YFSETQ. Trimming removed 5 bases from V and 4 bases from J, with 19 bases in between. CDR3 length: 15 residues. The CDR3: CASRADSRGRYEQYF. The CDR3 DNA reads as TGCGCCAGCAGGGCGGACAGCCGAGGTCGTTACGAGCAGTACTTC.

V gene TRBV29-1 combines with J gene TRBJ1-6, with D unclear. There are 13 residues in the CDR3. The V and J ends lost 4 bases and 1 base respectively, with 5 bases between them. Per the germline V gene, CDR1 is SQVTM and CDR2 is ANQGSEA. In nucleotides, the CDR3 is TGCAGCGTTGCCGGGTCCTATAATTCACCCCTCCACTTT. Its protein product is CSVAGSYNSPLHF.

The chain has TRBV7-9 and TRBJ1-1; D may be TRBD1 (5 bases). Trimming stripped 1 base from V and 6 bases from J, with 9 bases between. This CDR3 has 13 residues. The V gene's germline CDR1 is SEHNR and CDR2 FQNEAQ (reference sequence). CDR3 sequence reads: CASSLDEGSEAFF. The CDR3 nucleotides read TGTGCCAGCAGCTTAGATGAGGGGTCTGAAGCTTTCTTT.

In its sample, this clone was seen once. The chain employs TRBV30 and TRBJ1-5; D gene uncertain. This CDR3 comprises 10 residues. With 8 bases removed from V and 10 bases from J, the gap between germline ends came to 12 bases. The germline V gene has CDR1 GTSNPN and CDR2 SVGIG (reference sequence). This CDR3 is CATGEGPQHF. The DNA for the CDR3 is TGTGCCACGGGAGAAGGACCCCAGCATTTT.

V gene TRBV5-1 combines with J gene TRBJ2-2, with a tentative D call TRBD2 (6 bases). The germline gives CDR1 SGHRS, CDR2 YFSETQ. V was shortened by 3 bases and J by 5 bases, with 14 bases between the two germline ends. The CDR3 runs to 15 residues. For the CDR3, the DNA is TGCGCCAGCAGCTCGGCCGTAGGAGGGACCGGGGAGCTGTTTTTT. Protein product: CASSSAVGGTGELFF. Full variable domain (remainder filled in from reference TRBV5-1 and TRBJ2-2): KAGVTQTPRYLIKTRGQQVTLSCSPISGHRSVSWYQQTPGQGLQFLFEYFSETQRNKGNFPGRFSGRQFSNSRSEMNVSTLELGDSALYLCASSSAVGGTGELFFGEGSRLTVL.

The chain combines TRBV9 with TRBJ2-7, with 8 bases aligning to TRBD2. V lost 7 bases, J lost 5 bases, and 11 bases stayed unmatched. The germline gives CDR1 SGDLS, CDR2 YYNGEE. The length of the CDR3 is 14 residues. In nucleotides, the CDR3 is TGTGCCAGCCTAGCTGGCGGGGGGCCCCACGAGCAGTACTTC. Amino acid sequence: CASLAGGGPHEQYF.

The chain combines TRBV10-3 with TRBJ1-2, with 7 bases aligning to TRBD1. The germline gives CDR1 ENHRY, CDR2 SYGVKD. This CDR3 spans 14 amino acids. The junction had 0 bases not matched to a gene; V was cut back by 0 bases and J by 2 bases. The CDR3 here is CAISESDRNYGYTF. As DNA, the CDR3 is TGTGCCATCAGTGAGTCGGACAGGAACTATGGCTACACCTTC.

This clone was recorded only once. The chain links TRBV6-5 to TRBJ1-5, with D perhaps TRBD1 (5 bases). Trimming took off 0 bases at V and 7 bases at J, with 13 bases between the two ends. CDR3 length equals 15 residues. CDR1 and CDR2 (germline): MNHEY, SVGAGI. The CDR3 bases are TGTGCCAGCAGTTACTCGATGGGGGGGAGCCAGCCCCAGCATTTT. It is translated as CASSYSMGGSQPQHF.

The V call is TRBV9, the J call TRBJ2-1; 11 bases match TRBD2. The length of the CDR3 is 17 residues. V trimming: 3 bases; J trimming: 3 bases; junction bases outside the gene matches: 8. In germline, CDR1 is SGDLS, CDR2 YYNGEE. DNA for the CDR3: TGTGCCAGCAGCGGGGGGAGTGGGACTAGCGGCTACAATGAGCAGTTCTTC. Translation gives CASSGGSGTSGYNEQFF.

The rearrangement uses TRBV3-1 (or the pseudogene TRBV3-2) and TRBJ2-7; TRBD1 matches at 9 bases. The CDR3 sequence is 15 residues long. Trimming removed 4 bases from V and 3 bases from J; junction bases left unmatched: 7. From germline, CDR1 is LGHDT and CDR2 YNNKEL (reference sequence). Written as DNA, the CDR3 is TGTGCCAGCAGCCGGGTGGGACAGGGAGACTACGAGCAGTACTTC. Translated: CASSRVGQGDYEQYF.

The rearrangement joins TRBV2 to TRBJ2-3; D might be TRBD1 (5 bases). CDR1 SNHLY and CDR2 FYNNEI come from the germline V gene. V dropped 7 bases and J dropped 2 bases, with 19 bases sitting between them. The CDR3 sequence is 16 residues long. CDR3 coding DNA: TGTGCCAGCATGTCGGTGCAGGGCGAAACCACAGATACGCAGTATTTT. Its protein is CASMSVQGETTDTQYF. Variable domain in full (rest from reference TRBV2 and TRBJ2-3): EPEVTQTPSHQVTQMGQEVILRCVPISNHLYFYWYRQILGQKVEFLVSFYNNEISEKSEIFDDQFSVERPDGSNFTLKIRSTKLEDSAMYFCASMSVQGETTDTQYFGPGTRLTVL.